What follows is one T cell receptor beta chain and its context. This specimen comes from a study of blood T cell repertoires in COVID-19. Across the study: There were acute and convalescent COVID-19 samples, and they came from the United States, Italy and Spain. In each case, the material was cDNA or gDNA derived from T cells, B-cell-depleted T cells, or PBMCs.

Authors' methods: Cell counts per sample came from amplifying reference gene primers. The repertoire was sequenced with immunoSEQ multiplex PCR; TCRdb's copy has only in-frame clones and lacks some. The V and J calls and clone size were taken over from that table, and D and trimming were inferred from the DNA. The sample shows tens of thousands of clones, 89% of them seen only once. There are 13 residues in the CDR3. V lost 7 bases to trimming and J lost 6 bases, with 12 bases between them. In germline, CDR1 is SNHLY, CDR2 FYNNEI. The chain couples TRBV2 to TRBJ2-2; D is possibly TRBD2 (6 bases). The receptor was isolated from an elderly woman with acute or convalescent COVID-19. The sequenced sample consisted of peripheral blood. CDR3 DNA sequence: TGTGCCAGCACTGCCGGGGGACCCGGGGAGCTGTTTTTT. This gives the protein CASTAGGPGELFF.